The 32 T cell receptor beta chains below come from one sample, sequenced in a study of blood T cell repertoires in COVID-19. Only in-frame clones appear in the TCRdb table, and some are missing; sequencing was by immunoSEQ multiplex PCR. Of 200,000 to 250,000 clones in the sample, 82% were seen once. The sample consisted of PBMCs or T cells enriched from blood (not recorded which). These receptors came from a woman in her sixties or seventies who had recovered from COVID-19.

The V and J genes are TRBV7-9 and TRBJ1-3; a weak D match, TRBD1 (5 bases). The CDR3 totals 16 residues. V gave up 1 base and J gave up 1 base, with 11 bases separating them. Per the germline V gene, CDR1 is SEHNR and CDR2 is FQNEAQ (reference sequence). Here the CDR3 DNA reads TGTGCCAGCAGCTTAGAGGCAGGGTCTTCTGGAAACACCATATATTTT. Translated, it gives CASSLEAGSSGNTIYF.

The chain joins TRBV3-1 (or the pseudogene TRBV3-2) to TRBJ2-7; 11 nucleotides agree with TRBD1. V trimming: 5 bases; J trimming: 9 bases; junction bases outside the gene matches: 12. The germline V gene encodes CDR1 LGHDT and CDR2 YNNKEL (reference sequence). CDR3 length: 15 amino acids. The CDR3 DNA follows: TGTGCCAGCAGCATCACCGGGACAGGGGGGACGGTGCAGTACTTC. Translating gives CASSITGTGGTVQYF.

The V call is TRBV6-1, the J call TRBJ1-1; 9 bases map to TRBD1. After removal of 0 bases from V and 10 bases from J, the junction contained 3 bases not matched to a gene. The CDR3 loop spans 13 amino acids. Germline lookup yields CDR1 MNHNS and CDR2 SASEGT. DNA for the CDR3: TGTGCCAGCAGTGAAGCACAGGGGGCTAGAGCTTTCTTT. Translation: CASSEAQGARAFF.

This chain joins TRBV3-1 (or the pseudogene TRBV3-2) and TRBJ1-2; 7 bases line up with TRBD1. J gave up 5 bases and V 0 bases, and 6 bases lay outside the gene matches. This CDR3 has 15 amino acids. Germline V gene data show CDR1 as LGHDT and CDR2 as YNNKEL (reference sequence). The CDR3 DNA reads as TGTGCCAGCAGCCAAGATCCCGACAGGGTTTATGGCTACACCTTC. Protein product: CASSQDPDRVYGYTF.

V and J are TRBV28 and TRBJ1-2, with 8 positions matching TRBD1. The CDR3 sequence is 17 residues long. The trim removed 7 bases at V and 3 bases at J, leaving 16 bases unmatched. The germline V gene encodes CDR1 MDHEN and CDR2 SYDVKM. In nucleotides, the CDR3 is TGTGCCAGCACACTCGCAGGGGGCCAGCAGCTCGACTATGGCTACACCTTC. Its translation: CASTLAGGQQLDYGYTF.

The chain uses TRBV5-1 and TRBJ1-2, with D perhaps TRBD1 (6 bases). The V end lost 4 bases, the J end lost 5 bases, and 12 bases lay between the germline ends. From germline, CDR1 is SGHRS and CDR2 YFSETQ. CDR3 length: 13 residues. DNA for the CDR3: TGCGCCAGCAGCCAGACAGGCGGGTATGGCTACACCTTC. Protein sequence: CASSQTGGYGYTF.

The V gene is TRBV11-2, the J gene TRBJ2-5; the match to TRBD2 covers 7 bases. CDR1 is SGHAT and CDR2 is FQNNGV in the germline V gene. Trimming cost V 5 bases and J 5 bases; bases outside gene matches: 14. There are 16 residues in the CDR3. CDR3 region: CASSGKSGGGGETQYF. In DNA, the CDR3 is TGTGCCAGCAGCGGGAAGTCGGGGGGAGGTGGGGAGACCCAGTACTTC.

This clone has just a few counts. The CDR3 here is CASSLVTGGLAFF. For the CDR3, the DNA is TGTGCCAGCAGCTTAGTAACAGGGGGCTTGGCTTTCTTT. V is TRBV7-8 and J is TRBJ1-1, with 9 bases matching TRBD1. Germline assignment: CDR1 SGHVS and CDR2 FQNEAQ. The junction had 5 bases not matched to a gene; V was cut back by 1 base and J by 11 bases. CDR3 size: 13 residues.

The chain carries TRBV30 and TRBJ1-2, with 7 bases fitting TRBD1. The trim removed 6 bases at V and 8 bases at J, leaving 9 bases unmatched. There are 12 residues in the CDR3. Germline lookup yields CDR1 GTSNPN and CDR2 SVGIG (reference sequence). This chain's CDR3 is CACDQGEEGYTF. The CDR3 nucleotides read TGTGCCTGCGATCAGGGGGAAGAAGGCTACACCTTC.

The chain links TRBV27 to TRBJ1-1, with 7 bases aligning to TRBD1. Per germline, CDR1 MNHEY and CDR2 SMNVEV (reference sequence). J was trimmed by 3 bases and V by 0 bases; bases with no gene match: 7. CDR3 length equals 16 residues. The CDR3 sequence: CASSLSSPTGDTEAFF. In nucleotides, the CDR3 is TGTGCCAGCAGTTTATCCTCTCCAACAGGGGACACTGAAGCTTTCTTT.

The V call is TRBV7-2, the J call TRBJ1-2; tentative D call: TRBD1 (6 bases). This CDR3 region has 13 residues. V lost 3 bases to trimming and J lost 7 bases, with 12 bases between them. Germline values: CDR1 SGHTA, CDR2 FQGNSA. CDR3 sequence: CASSFIQGSGYTF. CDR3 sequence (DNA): TGTGCCAGCAGCTTTATACAGGGAAGTGGCTACACCTTC.

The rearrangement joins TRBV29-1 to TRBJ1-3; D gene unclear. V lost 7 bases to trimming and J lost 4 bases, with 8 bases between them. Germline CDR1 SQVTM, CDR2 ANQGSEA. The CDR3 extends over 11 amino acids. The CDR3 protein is CSASRGNTIYF. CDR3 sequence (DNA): TGCAGCGCCTCACGGGGAAACACCATATATTTT.

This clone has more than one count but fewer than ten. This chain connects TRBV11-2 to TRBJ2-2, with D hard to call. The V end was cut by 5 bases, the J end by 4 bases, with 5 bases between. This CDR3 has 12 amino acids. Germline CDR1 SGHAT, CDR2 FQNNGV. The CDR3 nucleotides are TGTGCCAGCAGCCCCCGCACCGGGGAGCTGTTTTTT. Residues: CASSPRTGELFF.

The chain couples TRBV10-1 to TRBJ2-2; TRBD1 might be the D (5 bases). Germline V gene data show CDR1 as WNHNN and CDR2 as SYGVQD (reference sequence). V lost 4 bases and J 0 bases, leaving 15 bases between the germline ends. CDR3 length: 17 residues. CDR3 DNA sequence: TGCGCCAGCAGTGGGTCTCCACAGGATTCGAACACCGGGGAGCTGTTTTTT. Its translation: CASSGSPQDSNTGELFF.

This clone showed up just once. Written as DNA, the CDR3 is TGTGCCAGCAGCCCCCATGGACAGGGCCACACGAGAGATACGCAGTATTTT. Translated: CASSPHGQGHTRDTQYF. The J gene is TRBJ2-3, the V gene TRBV14; 8 bases align to TRBD1. The CDR3 spans 17 residues. After removal of 4 bases from V and 5 bases from J, the junction contained 14 bases not matched to a gene. The V gene's germline CDR1 is SGHDN and CDR2 FVKESK.

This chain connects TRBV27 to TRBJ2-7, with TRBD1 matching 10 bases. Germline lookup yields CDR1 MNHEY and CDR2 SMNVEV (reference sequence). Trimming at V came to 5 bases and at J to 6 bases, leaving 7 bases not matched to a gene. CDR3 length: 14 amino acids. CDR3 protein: CASSLWGDRGEQYF. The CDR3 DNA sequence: TGTGCCAGCAGTCTCTGGGGGGACAGGGGCGAGCAGTACTTC.

The CDR3 DNA sequence: TGTGCCAGCAGCCAAGACCGCGGGGCGATTGAAGCTTTCTTT. Amino acids: CASSQDRGAIEAFF. The rearrangement joins TRBV3-1 (or the pseudogene TRBV3-2) to TRBJ1-1, with D possibly TRBD1 on 5 matching bases. The CDR3 consists of 14 residues. Between the trimmed V and J ends, which lost 0 bases and 7 bases, there was a span of 12 bases. CDR1 is LGHDT and CDR2 is YNNKEL in the germline V gene (reference sequence).

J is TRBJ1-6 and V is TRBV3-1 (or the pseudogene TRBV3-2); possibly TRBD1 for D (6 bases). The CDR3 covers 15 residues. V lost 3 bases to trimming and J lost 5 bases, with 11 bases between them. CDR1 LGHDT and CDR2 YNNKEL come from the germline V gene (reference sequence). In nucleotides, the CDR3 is TGTGCCAGCAGCCATACAGGGTCGGATAATTCACCCCTCCACTTT. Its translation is CASSHTGSDNSPLHF.

This CDR3 reads CASSSGTGRPLHF. Here the CDR3 DNA reads TGTGCCAGCAGCTCGGGGACAGGTCGGCCCCTCCACTTT. The V gene is TRBV5-6, the J gene TRBJ1-6; 8 bases fit TRBD1. V shed 3 bases, J shed 13 bases, and the junction held 6 bases outside the gene matches. This CDR3 spans 13 amino acids. The germline V gene has CDR1 SGHDT and CDR2 YYEEEE.

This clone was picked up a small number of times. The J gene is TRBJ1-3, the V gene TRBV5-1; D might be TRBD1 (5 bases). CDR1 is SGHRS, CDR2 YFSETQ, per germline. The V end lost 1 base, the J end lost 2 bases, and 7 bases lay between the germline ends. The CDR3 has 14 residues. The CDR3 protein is CASSLSGPGNTIYF. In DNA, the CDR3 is TGCGCCAGCAGCTTGTCAGGGCCTGGAAACACCATATATTTT. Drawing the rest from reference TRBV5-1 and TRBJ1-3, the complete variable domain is KAGVTQTPRYLIKTRGQQVTLSCSPISGHRSVSWYQQTPGQGLQFLFEYFSETQRNKGNFPGRFSGRQFSNSRSEMNVSTLELGDSALYLCASSLSGPGNTIYFGEGSWLTVV.

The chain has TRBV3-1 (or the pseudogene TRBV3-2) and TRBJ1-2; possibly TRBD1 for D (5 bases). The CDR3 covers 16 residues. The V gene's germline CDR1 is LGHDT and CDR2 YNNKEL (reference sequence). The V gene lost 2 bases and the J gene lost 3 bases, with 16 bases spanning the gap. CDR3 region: CASSQITAGYDYGYTF. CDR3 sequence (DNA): TGTGCCAGCAGCCAAATAACGGCAGGGTACGACTATGGCTACACCTTC.

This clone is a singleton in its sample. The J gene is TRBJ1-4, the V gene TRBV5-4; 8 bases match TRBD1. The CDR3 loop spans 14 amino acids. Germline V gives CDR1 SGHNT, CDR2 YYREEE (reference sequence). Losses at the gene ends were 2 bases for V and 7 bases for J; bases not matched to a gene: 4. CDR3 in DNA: TGTGCCAGCAGCTTAGGGACAGGCCTTGAAAAACTGTTTTTT. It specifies CASSLGTGLEKLFF. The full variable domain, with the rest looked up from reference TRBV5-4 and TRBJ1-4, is ETGVTQSPTHLIKTRGQQVTLRCSSQSGHNTVSWYQQALGQGPQFIFQYYREEENGRGNFPPRFSGLQFPNYSSELNVNALELDDSALYLCASSLGTGLEKLFFGSGTQLSVL.

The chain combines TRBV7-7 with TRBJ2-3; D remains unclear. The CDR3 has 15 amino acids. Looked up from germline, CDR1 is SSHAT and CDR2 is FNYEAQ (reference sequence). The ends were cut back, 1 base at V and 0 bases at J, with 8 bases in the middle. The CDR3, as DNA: TGTGCCAGCAGCTTAGGGGCATTTAGCACAGATACGCAGTATTTT. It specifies CASSLGAFSTDTQYF.

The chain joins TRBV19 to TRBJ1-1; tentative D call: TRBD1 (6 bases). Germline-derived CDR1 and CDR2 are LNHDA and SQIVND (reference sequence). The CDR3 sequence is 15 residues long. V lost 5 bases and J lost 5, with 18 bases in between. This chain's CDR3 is CASSLYPQGLTEAFF. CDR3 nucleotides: TGTGCCAGTAGTTTGTACCCACAGGGTTTAACTGAAGCTTTCTTT.

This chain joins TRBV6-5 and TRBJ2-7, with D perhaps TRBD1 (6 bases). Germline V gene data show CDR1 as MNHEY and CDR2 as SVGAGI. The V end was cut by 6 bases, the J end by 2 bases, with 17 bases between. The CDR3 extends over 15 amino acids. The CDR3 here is CASRRLRDKTYEQYF. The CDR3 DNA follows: TGTGCCAGCAGGCGACTCCGGGACAAAACCTACGAGCAGTACTTC.

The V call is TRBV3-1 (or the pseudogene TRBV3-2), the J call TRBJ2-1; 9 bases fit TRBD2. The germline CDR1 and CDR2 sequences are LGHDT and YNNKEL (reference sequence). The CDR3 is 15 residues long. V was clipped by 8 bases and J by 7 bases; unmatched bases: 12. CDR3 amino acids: CASGPIAGAQNEQFF. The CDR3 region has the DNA TGTGCCAGCGGACCTATAGCGGGAGCTCAAAATGAGCAGTTCTTC.

The CDR3 spells CASSRRLAGDDTQYF. The DNA of the CDR3 is TGCGCCAGCAGCCGCCGACTAGCGGGAGACGATACGCAGTATTTT. The rearrangement links TRBV5-1 to TRBJ2-3; 12 bases align to TRBD2. The V gene's germline CDR1 is SGHRS and CDR2 YFSETQ. There are 15 residues in the CDR3. V dropped 4 bases and J dropped 6; count of bases not matched to a gene: 6.

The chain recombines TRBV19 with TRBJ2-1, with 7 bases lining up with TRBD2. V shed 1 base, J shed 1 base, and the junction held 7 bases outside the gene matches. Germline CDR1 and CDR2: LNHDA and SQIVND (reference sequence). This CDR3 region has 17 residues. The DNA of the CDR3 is TGTGCCAGTAGTATAGCTTCGGCTAGCGGTTCCTACAATGAGCAGTTCTTC. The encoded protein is CASSIASASGSYNEQFF.

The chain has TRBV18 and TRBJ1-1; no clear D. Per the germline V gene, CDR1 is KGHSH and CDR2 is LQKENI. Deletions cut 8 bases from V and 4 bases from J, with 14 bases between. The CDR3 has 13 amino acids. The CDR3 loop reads CASGVSGGTEAFF. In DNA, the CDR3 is TGTGCCAGCGGTGTAAGTGGCGGCACTGAAGCTTTCTTT.

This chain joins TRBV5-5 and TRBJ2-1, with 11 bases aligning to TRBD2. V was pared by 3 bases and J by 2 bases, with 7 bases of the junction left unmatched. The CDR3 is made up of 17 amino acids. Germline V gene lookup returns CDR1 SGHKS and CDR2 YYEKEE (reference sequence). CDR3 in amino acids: CASSSFYSGGAYNEQFF. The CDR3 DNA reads TGTGCCAGCAGCTCATTTTATAGCGGGGGGGCCTACAATGAGCAGTTCTTC.

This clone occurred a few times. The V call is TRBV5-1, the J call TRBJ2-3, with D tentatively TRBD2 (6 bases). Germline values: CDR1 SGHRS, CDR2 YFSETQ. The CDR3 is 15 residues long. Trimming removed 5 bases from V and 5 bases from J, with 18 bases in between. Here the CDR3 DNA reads TGCGCCAGCAGGCTAGGAGGAGGGTCCAAAGATACGCAGTATTTT. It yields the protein CASRLGGGSKDTQYF.

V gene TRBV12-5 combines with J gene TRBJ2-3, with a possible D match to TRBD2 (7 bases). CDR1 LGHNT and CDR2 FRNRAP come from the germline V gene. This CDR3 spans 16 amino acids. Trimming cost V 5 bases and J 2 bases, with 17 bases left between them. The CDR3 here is CASGPQGGGTTDTQYF. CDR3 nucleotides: TGTGCTAGTGGTCCCCAGGGAGGGGGAACCACAGATACGCAGTATTTT.